This T cell receptor (beta chain) appears in the sequencing data of a study of cytomegalovirus exposure and HLA in healthy donors (dated by TCRdb to between 2016 and 2019). The study in broad terms: In an earlier analysis of 450 to 750 of the donors, 250 to 350 Gb of sequence data and roughly 100 million unique TCR beta sequences from roughly 200 million T cells were reported. Around 320 gigabases of sequencing data and approximately 85 million unique TCR sequences were included in an early release covering 550 to 800 HLA-typed donors. Of the 350 to 450 genotyped donors, 65% to 90% were placed in the genetic ancestry cluster associated with self-reported Caucasian donors. The study aimed to test whether cataloging public T cell receptors could reveal signatures of past pathogen exposure. The T cell repertoires of roughly 660 subjects were profiled by immunosequencing and related to cytomegalovirus serostatus. Along with the roughly 670-subject first cohort, a separate validation cohort of 120 different subjects was used. To predict cytomegalovirus infection status, the study brought together high-throughput TCR immunosequencing, statistical association of individual TCRs with disease status, and machine learning. In a later analysis, previously published TCR beta repertoires from 600 to 850 donors were re-analyzed and high-resolution HLA genotyping was added so that TCR occurrence patterns could be studied. Rather than using new phenotypic data, the later analysis identified candidate immune exposures from TCR beta sequences and from how often those sequences occurred across donors. In an earlier analysis of 500 to 650 of the donors, high-throughput TCR beta sequencing was used to judge whether each TCR beta V gene segment behaved as functional or pseudogenic. Donor age, sex, ethnicity and CMV serostatus were collected together with the repertoire data. A later genetic analysis took genome-wide SNP genotypes for about three fifths of the 666 donors and used that subset as a discovery cohort. All discovery cohort repertoires had been generated on a single sequencing platform. Class I and class II HLA loci were covered by the typing at four-digit resolution. The number of typed donors differed by locus: about 620-640 for A, B, C, DRB1 and DQB1; 500 to 550 for DQA1; approximately 600 for DPA1; and 400 to 480 for DPB1. Four to six DR-DQ haplotypes were handled as single units for association and clustering, since linkage in the cohort was strong. Across about 370 genotyped donors of the cohort, an average of approximately 240,000 unique TCR beta nucleotide sequences per donor were sequenced, and about a sixth of those sequences were non-productive. On the study overall, not on this receptor specifically: A group of highly shared sequence variants was considered likely to be a technical artifact of the sequencing pipeline. A few of the identified cytomegalovirus-associated TCR beta chains were confirmed in vitro to be specific for cytomegalovirus antigens. In an earlier analysis of around 600 of the donors, most TCR beta V segments appeared in productive rearrangements about 90% or about 30% of the time, broadly matching IMGT annotations. The presence/absence analyses assumed that sequencing depth was roughly uniform across donors, and that assumption may not be true. About 17 rarely observed V segments, including chromosome 9 orphons, were excluded from the earlier analysis of some 590 of the donors because counts were too low. Because HLA typing was missing for some donors at each locus, association tests included only the typed subset. CMV serostatus was the only immune exposure information available for the cohort. A later genetic analysis reported fewer N-insertions in productive TCRs among donors in an Asian-associated ancestry cluster than the roughly 670-donor mean. The classifier was reported to diagnose cytomegalovirus status with high specificity and sensitivity in both the original cohort and the validation cohort. It was suggested by the authors that the approach could potentially be generalized to other disease states and immunological phenotypes. A later analysis reported that several top co-occurrence clusters appeared linked to parvovirus B19, influenza, CMV and Epstein-Barr virus. In a later analysis, the rate of TCR association differed among HLA loci, with DRB1 alleles having the most associated TCRs and HLA-C alleles having the fewest. In the study, some 160 TCR beta chains were listed as associated with cytomegalovirus. Specific HLA alleles were associated with 15,000 to 20,000 TCR beta sequences at a false discovery rate of 0.05 in a later analysis. Some IMGT-functional V segments, including TRBV6-2 and TRBV6-3, could not be told apart with the 87-base-pair reads, so those segments were excluded. In a later analysis, HLA-associated TCR beta chains showed more clonal expansion and lower generation probabilities than non-associated chains that were equally common. Across donors, most TCR sequences were observed very rarely, whereas some public TCRs were present in many individuals. When HLA alleles, especially DR and DQ, strongly co-occurred, attributing TCR associations to individual alleles was difficult. A later genetic analysis associated a missense DCLRE1C variant with V-gene and J-gene trimming of TCR beta chains, and an independent cohort replicated the association. According to a later analysis, most CMV-associated TCR beta chains appeared to be HLA-restricted, and the HLA associations seemed to be driven largely by CMV exposure. The cohort was sequenced for TCR beta chains only, and without alpha or paired-chain data the features that could be detected were limited. Correlated functional status among segregating V segments might reflect linkage disequilibrium, but an unknown experimental factor could not be ruled out. A further reported finding was that TCR beta sequences accurately predicted the HLA-A and HLA-B alleles for most subjects in the first cohort.

Its CDR3 holds 13 amino acids, cysteine through phenylalanine. The retained sequence is limited to the CDR3, 39 bases, with the frame set at the first base. Trimming at the junction amounts to 3 bases on V and 6 bases on J, and the germline ends lie 12 bases apart. Looking up the germline V gene yields CDR1 MDHEN and CDR2 SYDVKM. As regards this clone: It has no known antigen specificity. Base-call qualities are not available, and no considerably larger clone is one nucleotide away.

The cohort consisted of some 730 healthy bone marrow donors. All cohort members were sampled while nominally healthy, although unrecorded immune exposures were likely present. The donor was CMV seronegative and was included in the group of 352 seronegative cohort members. A peripheral blood sample was collected from each donor, and TCR beta sequencing was performed on peripheral blood mononuclear cells. The Qiagen DNeasy Blood Extraction Kit was used to extract genomic DNA from the blood cell samples. Preparation of the library involved the immunoSEQ multiplex PCR assay. The multiplex PCR relied on a mix of 60 forward primers for TCR Vbeta segments and 13 reverse primers for TCR Jbeta segments. A multiplex PCR assay on genomic DNA amplified the CDR3 region of rearranged TCR beta genes. The amplified TCR beta libraries were sequenced on the Illumina HiSeq System as 87-base-pair reads. The study's own analysis went as follows. Across the 700 or so repertoires, a later analysis counted approximately 75 million unique TCR beta chains, 8.5 million to 12 million of which were shared by at least two donors. Raw reads were error-corrected and collapsed into unique sequences by a nearest-neighbor algorithm in which closely related sequences were merged to remove PCR and sequencing errors. Alignment of CDR3 sequences to IMGT reference sequences was used to assign V, D and J gene segments. For a sequence to be retained, a match of at least six nucleotides to both a V gene segment and a J gene segment was required. A rearrangement was called productive if the CDR3 had no stop codons and remained in frame with V and J, and every other rearrangement was called non-productive. CDR3 was defined according to IMGT convention as the region running from the second conserved V-encoded cysteine to the conserved J-encoded phenylalanine. In an earlier analysis of around 640 of the donors, sequences lacking an unambiguous match to a single V gene segment were excluded. In an earlier analysis of several hundred of the donors, V segments were called functional above 56.7% productive rearrangements and were called segregating when the between-donor standard deviation exceeded 5%. A statistical classification framework was built to diagnose cytomegalovirus status from the catalog of TCR beta chain sequences. In a later analysis, V and J genes were assigned by comparing TCR nucleotide sequences against IMGT/GENE-DB human TR gene sequences. A later analysis assigned CDR3 sequences and most-parsimonious VDJ recombination scenarios with the TCRdist pipeline. In a later analysis, each TCR beta chain was defined by its CDR3 amino acid sequence together with its V-gene family, and reads lacking a unique V-gene family were excluded. In a later analysis, 450 to 600 highly shared, low-generation-probability nucleotide sequences were removed to address suspected cross-contamination and a sequencing artifact. A later analysis calculated a clonal expansion index for each public chain from normalized within-repertoire ranks of inferred template counts. Generation probabilities in a later analysis came from a VDJ recombination model fitted to out-of-frame rearrangements, and those results were checked against IGoR. Hypergeometric tests were used in a later analysis to score TCR-TCR, TCR-HLA and TCR-CMV co-occurrence, with a repertoire-size bias correction applied to the TCR pairs. A later analysis estimated false discovery rates by permuting HLA or CMV assignments 20 times. In a later analysis, co-occurring TCRs were grouped using DBSCAN, with TCRdist sequence similarity added in when clustering inside HLA-allele-positive subsets. Repertoires with fewer than 30,000 or more than 120,000 public chains were left out of co-occurrence clustering, as were four to six repertoires with anomalous nucleotide sharing. TCRdb re-hosts the immuneACCESS table, in-frame sequences only. Its copies lack some clones; in the studies checked, an unresolved V gene accounts for under half of them, and the cause for the rest is not known. The DNA was the basis for D and trimming; V, J and clone size are from that table. Across this sample there are 120,000 or so clones, with around 78% seen only once. 6.3% of the sample belongs to the ten largest clones.

The V and J segments used are TRBV28 and TRBJ2-7; TRBD2 is possibly the D segment (6 matching bases). The receptor comes from a woman aged 40 to 50 in good health and CMV-seronegative. The specimen was PBMCs. The CDR3 reads CASSLGGWGEQYF. In nucleotide form, the sequence is TGTGCCAGCAGTTTGGGGGGATGGGGCGAGCAGTACTTC.